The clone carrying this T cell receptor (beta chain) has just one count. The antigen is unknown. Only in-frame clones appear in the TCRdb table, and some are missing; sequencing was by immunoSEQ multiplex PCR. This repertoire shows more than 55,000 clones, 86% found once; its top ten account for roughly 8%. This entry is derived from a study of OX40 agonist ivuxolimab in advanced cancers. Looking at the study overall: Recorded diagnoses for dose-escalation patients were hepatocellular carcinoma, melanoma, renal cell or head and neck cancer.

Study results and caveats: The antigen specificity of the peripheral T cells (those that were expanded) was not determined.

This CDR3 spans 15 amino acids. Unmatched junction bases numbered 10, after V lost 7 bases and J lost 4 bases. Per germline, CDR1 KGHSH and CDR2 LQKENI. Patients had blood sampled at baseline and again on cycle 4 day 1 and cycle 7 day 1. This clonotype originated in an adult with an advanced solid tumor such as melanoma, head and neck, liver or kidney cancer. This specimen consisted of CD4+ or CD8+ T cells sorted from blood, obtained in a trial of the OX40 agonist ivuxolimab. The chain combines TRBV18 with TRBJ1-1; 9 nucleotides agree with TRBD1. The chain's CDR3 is CASYLQGAGGTEAFF. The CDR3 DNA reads TGTGCCAGCTATCTACAGGGGGCCGGTGGCACTGAAGCTTTCTTT.